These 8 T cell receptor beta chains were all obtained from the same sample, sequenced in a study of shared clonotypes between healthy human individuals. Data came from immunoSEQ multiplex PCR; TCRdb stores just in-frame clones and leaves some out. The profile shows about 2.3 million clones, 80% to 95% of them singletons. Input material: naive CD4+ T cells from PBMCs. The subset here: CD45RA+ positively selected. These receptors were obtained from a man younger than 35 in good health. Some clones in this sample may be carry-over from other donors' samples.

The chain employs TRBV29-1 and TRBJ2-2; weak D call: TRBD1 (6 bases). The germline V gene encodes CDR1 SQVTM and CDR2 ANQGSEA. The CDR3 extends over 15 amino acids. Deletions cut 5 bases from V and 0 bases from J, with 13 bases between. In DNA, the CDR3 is TGCAGCGTTAAAACAGGGAACGCGAACACCGGGGAGCTGTTTTTT. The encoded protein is CSVKTGNANTGELFF.

The CDR3 nucleotides are TGTGCCAGCAGCGCAACTAGCGGAGGGGTAGATACGCAGTATTTT. Translation gives CASSATSGGVDTQYF. This chain uses TRBV9 with TRBJ2-3; 8 bases agree with TRBD2. Looked up from germline, CDR1 is SGDLS and CDR2 is YYNGEE. V shed 3 bases and J 5 bases; nucleotides not matched to a gene: 8. This CDR3 is 15 amino acids long.

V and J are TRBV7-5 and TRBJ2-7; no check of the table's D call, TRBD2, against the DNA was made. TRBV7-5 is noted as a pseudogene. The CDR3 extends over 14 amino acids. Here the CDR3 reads CARSPRRFGNEQYF. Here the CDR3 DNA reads TGTGCCAGAAGCCCACGAAGGTTCGGGAACGAGCAGTACTTC.

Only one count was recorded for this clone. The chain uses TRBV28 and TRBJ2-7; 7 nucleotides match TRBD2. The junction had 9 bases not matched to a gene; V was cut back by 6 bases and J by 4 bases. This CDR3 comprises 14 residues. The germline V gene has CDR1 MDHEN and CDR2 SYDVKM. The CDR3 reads CASSVGGSLYEQYF. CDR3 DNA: TGTGCCAGCAGCGTCGGCGGGAGCTTGTACGAGCAGTACTTC. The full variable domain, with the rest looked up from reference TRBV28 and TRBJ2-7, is DVKVTQSSRYLVKRTGEKVFLECVQDMDHENMFWYRQDPGLGLRLIYFSYDVKMKEKGDIPEGYSVSREKKERFSLILESASTNQTSMYLCASSVGGSLYEQYFGPGTRLTVT.

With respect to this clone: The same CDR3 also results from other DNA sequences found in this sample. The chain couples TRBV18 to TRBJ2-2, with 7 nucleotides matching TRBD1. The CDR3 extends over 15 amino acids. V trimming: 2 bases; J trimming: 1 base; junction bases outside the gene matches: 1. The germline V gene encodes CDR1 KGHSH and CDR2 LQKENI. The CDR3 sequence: CASSPRGLNTGELFF. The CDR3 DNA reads TGTGCCAGCTCACCAAGGGGGCTGAACACCGGGGAGCTGTTTTTT.

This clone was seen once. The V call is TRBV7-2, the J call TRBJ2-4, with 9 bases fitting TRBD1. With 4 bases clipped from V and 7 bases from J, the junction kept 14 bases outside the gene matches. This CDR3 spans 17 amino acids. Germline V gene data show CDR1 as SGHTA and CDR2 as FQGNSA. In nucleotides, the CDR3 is TGTGCCAGCAGCTCCTCCCCGGGACAGGGAGGTGGCAACATTCAGTACTTC. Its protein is CASSSSPGQGGGNIQYF.

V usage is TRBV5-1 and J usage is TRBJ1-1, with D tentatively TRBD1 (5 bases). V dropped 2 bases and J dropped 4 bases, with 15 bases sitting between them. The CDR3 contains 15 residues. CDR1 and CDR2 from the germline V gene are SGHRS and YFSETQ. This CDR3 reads CASSFRAEAVTEAFF. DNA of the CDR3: TGCGCCAGCAGCTTCAGGGCCGAAGCGGTCACTGAAGCTTTCTTT.

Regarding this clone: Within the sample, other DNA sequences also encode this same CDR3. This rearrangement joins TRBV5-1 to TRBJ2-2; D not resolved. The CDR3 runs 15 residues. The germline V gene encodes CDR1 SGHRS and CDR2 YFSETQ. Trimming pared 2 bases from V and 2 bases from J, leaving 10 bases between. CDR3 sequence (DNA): TGCGCCAGCAGCTTCGGACCGCCCAACACCGGGGAGCTGTTTTTT. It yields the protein CASSFGPPNTGELFF.